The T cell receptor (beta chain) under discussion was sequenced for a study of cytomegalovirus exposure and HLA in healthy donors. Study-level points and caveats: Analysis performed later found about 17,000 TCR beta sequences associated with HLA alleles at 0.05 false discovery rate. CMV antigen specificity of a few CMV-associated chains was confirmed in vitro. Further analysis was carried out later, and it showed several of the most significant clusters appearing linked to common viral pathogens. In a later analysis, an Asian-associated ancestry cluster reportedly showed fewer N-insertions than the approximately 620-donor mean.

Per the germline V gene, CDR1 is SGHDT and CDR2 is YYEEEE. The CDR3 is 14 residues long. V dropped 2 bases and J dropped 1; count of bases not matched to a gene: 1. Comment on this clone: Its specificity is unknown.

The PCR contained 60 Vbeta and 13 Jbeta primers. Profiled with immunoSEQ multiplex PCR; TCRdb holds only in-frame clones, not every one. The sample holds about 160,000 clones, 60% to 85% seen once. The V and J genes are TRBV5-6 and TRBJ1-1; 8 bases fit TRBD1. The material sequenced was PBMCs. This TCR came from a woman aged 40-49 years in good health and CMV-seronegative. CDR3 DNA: TGTGCCAGCAGCTTTGACAGGGGGAACACTGAAGCTTTCTTT. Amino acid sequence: CASSFDRGNTEAFF.